These 22 T cell receptor beta chains share one sample of origin, sequenced in a study of PD-1 blockade in classical Hodgkin lymphoma. Time point: cycle 4 day 1 (C4D1), after 6 weeks of nivolumab. Relapse after autologous stem cell transplantation occurred in every patient, and brentuximab vedotin exposure varied. Profiled with immunoSEQ multiplex PCR; TCRdb holds only in-frame clones, not every one. The sample has roughly 100,000 clones; roughly nine tenths are singletons. The material sequenced was peripheral blood mononuclear cells (PBMCs), taken before the fourth cycle of nivolumab. The receptors were gathered from a human donor with classical Hodgkin lymphoma.

This clone was seen a single time. This sequence joins TRBV30 and TRBJ2-7, with 10 bases matching TRBD2. CDR1 is GTSNPN, CDR2 SVGIG, per germline (reference sequence). The J segment lost 4 bases and the V segment lost 3 bases, leaving 15 bases of the junction unmatched. The CDR3 totals 17 residues. CDR3 sequence: CAWRSGSEREGRYEQYF. CDR3 DNA sequence: TGTGCCTGGAGATCAGGGTCCGAGCGGGAGGGCCGTTACGAGCAGTACTTC.

The chain is built from TRBV4-2 and TRBJ2-1, with 8 positions matching TRBD2. Germline V gene data show CDR1 as LGHNA and CDR2 as YNFKEQ. The CDR3 sequence is 16 residues long. V was clipped by 1 base and J by 4 bases; unmatched bases: 6. CDR3 residues: CASSQGGSGSYNEQFF. CDR3 DNA sequence: TGTGCCAGCAGCCAAGGTGGAAGCGGGAGTTACAATGAGCAGTTCTTC.

This rearrangement joins TRBV11-2 to TRBJ2-3; D uncertain. The CDR3 spans 12 residues. CDR1 and CDR2 from the germline V gene are SGHAT and FQNNGV. Trimming took off 4 bases at V and 1 base at J, with 3 bases between the two ends. This chain's CDR3 is CASSSRTDTQYF. The CDR3 region has the DNA TGTGCCAGCAGCTCCCGCACAGATACGCAGTATTTT.

The chain recombines TRBV29-1 with TRBJ1-1; no firm D call. CDR3 size: 11 residues. V gave up 8 bases and J gave up 7 bases, with 14 bases separating them. Germline values: CDR1 SQVTM, CDR2 ANQGSEA. The DNA of the CDR3 is TGCAGCAGTTGGGAGGGATATGAAGCTTTCTTT. Translating it yields CSSWEGYEAFF.

The chain joins TRBV6-5 to TRBJ2-1; tentatively, D is TRBD2 (6 bases). Germline CDR1 reads MNHEY; CDR2 reads SVGAGI. The CDR3 runs to 14 residues. V dropped 4 bases and J dropped 4 bases, with 11 bases sitting between them. DNA for the CDR3: TGTGCCAGCAGTTGGGGGGAGCAGTACAATGAGCAGTTCTTC. It is translated as CASSWGEQYNEQFF.

The chain joins TRBV5-8 to TRBJ1-1, with D unclear. The CDR3 length is 15 residues. The germline gives CDR1 SGHTS, CDR2 YDEGEE. The germline V and J ends were trimmed by 3 bases and 1 base, with 13 bases remaining between them. The CDR3 DNA reads TGTGCCAGCAGCTCCACGAATTCACGGAACACTGAAGCTTTCTTT. Protein: CASSSTNSRNTEAFF. Full variable domain (outside the CDR3, taken from reference TRBV5-8 and TRBJ1-1): EAGVTQSPTHLIKTRGQQATLRCSPISGHTSVYWYQQALGLGLQFLLWYDEGEERNRGNFPPRFSGRQFPNYSSELNVNALELEDSALYLCASSSTNSRNTEAFFGQGTRLTVV.

In the case of this clone: Sequence at one end of the junction differs from germline and may be a read error. The chain recombines TRBV30 with TRBJ2-1; no definite D call. This CDR3 contains 11 residues. CDR1 is GTSNPN, CDR2 SVGIG, per germline (reference sequence). CDR3 DNA sequence: TGTGCCTGGGTCCTGTACAATGAACAGTTCTTC. Its protein is CAWVLYNEQFF.

The chain is built from TRBV7-6 and TRBJ2-2; D possibly uses TRBD1 or TRBD2 (6 bases each). Per germline, CDR1 SGHVS and CDR2 FNYEAQ. This CDR3 spans 13 amino acids. V dropped 4 bases and J dropped 6 bases, with 9 bases sitting between them. CDR3 nucleotides: TGTGCCAGCAGCTCGAGGGGGGCCGGGGAGCTGTTTTTT. This sequence encodes CASSSRGAGELFF.

The rearrangement joins TRBV5-1 to TRBJ2-3; D may be TRBD1 or TRBD2 (5 bases each). CDR1 and CDR2 (germline): SGHRS, YFSETQ. V was cut by 4 bases and J by 2 bases, with 14 bases left in between. This CDR3 region has 15 residues. The CDR3 DNA is TGCGCCAGCAGCCCCTGGGACCAAATCACAGATACGCAGTATTTT. Protein: CASSPWDQITDTQYF.

The rearrangement links TRBV2 to TRBJ2-3; perhaps TRBD2 as D (5 bases). The germline gives CDR1 SNHLY, CDR2 FYNNEI. The CDR3 totals 12 residues. The V end was cut by 9 bases, the J end by 4 bases, with 11 bases between. The DNA for the CDR3 is TGTGCCAGTACGGACTGGCCAGATACGCAGTATTTT. Its protein is CASTDWPDTQYF.

In its sample, this clone was seen once. This chain joins TRBV7-9 and TRBJ2-3; D could derive from TRBD1 or TRBD2 (5 bases each). Germline CDR1 SEHNR, CDR2 FQNEAQ (reference sequence). With 1 base removed from V and 3 bases from J, the gap between germline ends came to 8 bases. The CDR3 contains 14 residues. Here the CDR3 reads CASSLGGATDTQYF. The CDR3 nucleotides are TGTGCCAGCAGCTTAGGAGGGGCGACAGATACGCAGTATTTT.

This clone was seen many times. The chain links TRBV6-1 to TRBJ2-7; 7 bases map to TRBD1. Per germline, CDR1 MNHNS and CDR2 SASEGT. The CDR3 is 13 amino acids. V lost 8 bases and J lost 3; bases outside the gene matches: 7. The CDR3 protein is CASQLRQGYEQYF. The CDR3 DNA sequence: TGTGCCAGCCAACTCCGACAGGGCTACGAGCAGTACTTC.

The genes are TRBV9 and TRBJ2-1, with TRBD2 identical over 7 bases. The CDR3 consists of 15 residues. J was trimmed by 4 bases and V by 0 bases; bases with no gene match: 4. Looked up from germline, CDR1 is SGDLS and CDR2 is YYNGEE. CDR3 protein: CASSVETSLYNEQFF. The DNA for the CDR3 is TGTGCCAGCAGCGTAGAGACTAGCCTATACAATGAGCAGTTCTTC.

V and J are TRBV29-1 and TRBJ2-7; 9 positions agree with TRBD2. This CDR3 region has 15 residues. CDR1 and CDR2 from the germline V gene are SQVTM and ANQGSEA. V lost 6 bases to trimming and J lost 6 bases; unmatched junction nucleotides: 15. CDR3 loop: CSVATGTSFPLEQYF. The CDR3 DNA reads as TGCAGCGTGGCTACCGGGACTAGCTTCCCACTCGAGCAGTACTTC.

In DNA form, the CDR3 reads TGCAGCGCCCCCCGGAAGGGCGGGAGGAGATACAATGAGCAGTTCTTC. Translation: CSAPRKGGRRYNEQFF. V and J are TRBV29-1 and TRBJ2-1, with TRBD2 identical over 8 bases. Germline V CDR1 and CDR2: SQVTM, ANQGSEA. Trimming removed 7 bases from V and 4 bases from J; junction bases left unmatched: 15. This CDR3 region has 16 residues.

The chain has TRBV6-5 and TRBJ2-7, with D uncertain. The CDR3 runs to 13 residues. V dropped 2 bases and J dropped 5 bases, with 10 bases sitting between them. CDR1 and CDR2 from the germline V gene are MNHEY and SVGAGI. The CDR3 is CASSYSSYDEQYF. DNA of the CDR3: TGTGCCAGCAGTTACAGCAGCTACGACGAGCAGTACTTC.

The chain employs TRBV7-9 and TRBJ1-1, with D perhaps matching TRBD1 (6 bases). V was shortened by 7 bases and J by 1 base, with 22 bases between the two germline ends. The germline V gene has CDR1 SEHNR and CDR2 FQNEAQ (reference sequence). The CDR3 is 17 amino acids. The CDR3 DNA reads as TGTGCCAGCACCCTCGGGGGCCTTGAAACAGGGAACACTGAAGCTTTCTTT. Translating it yields CASTLGGLETGNTEAFF.

This chain joins TRBV9 and TRBJ2-7, with D possibly TRBD1 on 6 matching bases. Germline lookup yields CDR1 SGDLS and CDR2 YYNGEE. Trimming took 4 bases from V and 2 from J, leaving 13 bases between them. The length of the CDR3 is 14 residues. The CDR3 here is CASSQYRDTYEQYF. Here the CDR3 DNA reads TGTGCCAGCAGCCAATACCGGGACACCTACGAGCAGTACTTC.

The chain employs TRBV27 and TRBJ2-1; 7 nucleotides agree with TRBD2. The V and J ends lost 5 bases and 0 bases, in that order; junction bases with no gene match: 10. The V gene's germline CDR1 is MNHEY and CDR2 SMNVEV (reference sequence). This CDR3 has 17 amino acids. As DNA, the CDR3 is TGTGCCAGCAGTCCCGCGGGAGCGGAGAGCTCCTACAATGAGCAGTTCTTC. Translating gives CASSPAGAESSYNEQFF.

The J gene is TRBJ1-1, the V gene TRBV19; D may be TRBD1 (5 bases). The ends were cut back, 5 bases at V and 1 base at J, with 17 bases in the middle. Germline V gene sequence: CDR1 LNHDA, CDR2 SQIVND (reference sequence). CDR3 length: 16 amino acids. CDR3 loop: CASSYLTGKGNTEAFF. The CDR3 nucleotides are TGTGCCAGTAGTTACCTTACAGGCAAAGGGAACACTGAAGCTTTCTTT.

CDR3 bases: TGTGCCAGCAGCGTATCCCCCTTTGGGGGCACAGATACGCAGTATTTT. It translates to CASSVSPFGGTDTQYF. J is TRBJ2-3 and V is TRBV9; no firm D call. The CDR3 has 16 residues. Germline-derived CDR1 and CDR2 are SGDLS and YYNGEE. The V end was cut by 1 base, the J end by 1 base, with 13 bases between.

This clone came up a few times. The CDR3 protein is CASRDRGEGYGYTF. In DNA, the CDR3 is TGTGCCAGTAGGGACAGGGGAGAGGGCTATGGCTACACCTTC. The chain carries TRBV19 and TRBJ1-2, with TRBD1 matching over 9 bases. CDR3 length equals 14 residues. V trimming: 6 bases; J trimming: 4 bases; junction bases outside the gene matches: 6. Germline CDR1 and CDR2: LNHDA and SQIVND (reference sequence).